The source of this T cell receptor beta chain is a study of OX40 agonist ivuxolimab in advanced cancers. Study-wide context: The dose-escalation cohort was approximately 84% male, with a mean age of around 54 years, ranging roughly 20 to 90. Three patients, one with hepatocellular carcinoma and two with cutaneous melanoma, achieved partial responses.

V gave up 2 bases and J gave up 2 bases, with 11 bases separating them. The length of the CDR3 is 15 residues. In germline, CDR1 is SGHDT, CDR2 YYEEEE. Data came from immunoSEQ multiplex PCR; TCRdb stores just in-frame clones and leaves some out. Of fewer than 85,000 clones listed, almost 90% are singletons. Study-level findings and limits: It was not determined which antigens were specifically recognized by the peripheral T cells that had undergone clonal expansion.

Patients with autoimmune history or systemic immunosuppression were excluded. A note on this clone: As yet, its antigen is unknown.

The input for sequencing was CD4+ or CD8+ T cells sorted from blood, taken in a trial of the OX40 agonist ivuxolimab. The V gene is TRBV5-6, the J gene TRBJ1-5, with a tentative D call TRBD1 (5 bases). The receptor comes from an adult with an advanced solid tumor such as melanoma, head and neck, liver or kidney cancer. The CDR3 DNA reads TGTGCCAGCAGCTTTCGAGGGACGGGCAATCAGCCCCAGCATTTT. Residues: CASSFRGTGNQPQHF.